This T cell receptor (beta chain) comes out of a study of blood T cell repertoires in COVID-19 (dated by TCRdb to about 2020). Broadly, across the study: Samples covering the acute and convalescent phases of COVID-19 were provided by collaborators in the United States, Italy and Spain. Where HLA class I and class II types were available, the types were taken from metadata supplied by the sample provider, not from assay-based typing. The samples were drawn from two sources: the first 160 participants of the ongoing ImmuneRACE study, and 1,200 or so subjects contributed by 6 global collaborators. The prospective study material was composed of cDNA or gDNA derived from T cells, B-cell-depleted T cells, or PBMCs. Sample metadata almost always included a de-identified subject ID, COVID-19 status, age in years and sex. Deeply sampled blood TCRbeta repertoires from subjects exposed to, actively infected with, or recovered from COVID-19 were included in the dataset. The repertoires were released in a freely available public database intended as a resource for research on the immune response to SARS-CoV-2.

Overall results and qualifications from the work: How much clinical and demographic metadata was included differed by source and by participant, and the metadata was provided uncurated.

TCRbeta CDR3 regions were amplified from genomic DNA using the immunoSEQ Assay, a bias-controlled multiplex PCR. On the authors' methods: The number of nucleated cells in each sample was estimated by amplification of reference gene primers within the assay. To quantify the absolute abundance of each unique TCRbeta CDR3 rearrangement, sequence reads were collapsed and filtered. Productive Simpson clonality was computed per sample as the square root of Simpson's diversity index over productive rearrangements. This immuneACCESS table, as held by TCRdb, lists in-frame sequences with V and J called but not all clones. Of the missing ones, under half trace to an unresolved V gene in checked studies; the others have no known cause. D and trimming were read from the DNA, whereas the V and J calls and clone size are those reported in that table. The sample table shows approximately 150,000 clones, and more than 80% are seen once. Clones ranked in the top ten supply roughly 4.5% of the sample.

To note about this clone: The antigen it recognizes is unknown. No base-level quality is on record; no much larger clone is a single base apart.

The collaborating institutions used their own protocols to collect whole blood in K2EDTA tubes. For TCRbeta analysis, collaborators shipped samples in one of three forms: frozen whole blood, isolated PBMCs, or DNA extracted from either of those sample types. Per the germline V gene (reference sequence), WNHNN is the CDR1 and SYGVQD is the CDR2. Compared with germline, V lacks 5 bases and J lacks 9 bases; bases without a gene match: 13. The cysteine opens and the phenylalanine closes a CDR3 of 15 amino acids. Only the CDR3 DNA is retained, 45 bases long and in frame from the first base. Sequenced material: peripheral blood. This sequence uses TRBV10-1 and TRBJ2-1; the central 7 bases match TRBD2. This receptor was obtained from a human donor in a cohort sampled during active COVID-19. The CDR3 reads as follows: CASSLTAGLWGEQFF. The sequence in DNA is TGCGCCAGCAGTCTAACAGCGGGATTGTGGGGTGAGCAGTTCTTC.